These T cell receptor beta chains were read from a single sample in a study of T cells in Graves' hyperthyroidism and ophthalmopathy. TCRdb re-derived calls from the multiplex PCR reads in MiXCR, one entry per CDR3 protein. The sample shows hundreds of thousands of distinct CDR3 sequences, 16% of them seen only once. Sequenced sample: blood. The receptors shown here come from a woman under 30 with Graves' hyperthyroidism. Each CDR3 is given with its conserved first and last residue. The D gene is left open where the match is weak. Only some rows state a clone size, as once, few, many or a class for expanded clones.

v_gene: TRBV28
j_gene: TRBJ1-2
d_gene: .
abundance: many
CDR3aa: CASSLDVSIYGYTF
CDR3nt: TGTGCCAGCAGTTTGGACGTCTCGATCTATGGCTACACCTTC

v_gene: TRBV6-2/TRBV6-3
j_gene: TRBJ1-6
d_gene: TRBD1
abundance: .
CDR3aa: CASRSGTGVNSPLHF
CDR3nt: TGTGCCAGCAGATCCGGGACAGGGGTTAATTCACCCCTCCACTTT

v_gene: TRBV24-1
j_gene: TRBJ1-5
d_gene: .
abundance: .
CDR3aa: CATSDGGISNQPQHF
CDR3nt: TGTGCCACCAGTGATGGGGGAATTAGCAATCAGCCCCAGCATTTT

v_gene: TRBV5-1
j_gene: TRBJ2-5
d_gene: .
abundance: .
CDR3aa: CASARPGQKGQTQYF
CDR3nt: TGCGCCAGCGCCAGACCGGGCCAAAAGGGGCAGACCCAGTACTTC

v_gene: TRBV30
j_gene: TRBJ2-7
d_gene: TRBD1
abundance: .
CDR3aa: CAWSAGQNYEQYF
CDR3nt: TGTGCCTGGAGTGCGGGACAGAACTACGAGCAGTACTTC

v_gene: TRBV20-1
j_gene: TRBJ2-7
d_gene: .
abundance: few
CDR3aa: CSATDVQGRYEQYF
CDR3nt: TGCAGTGCCACCGACGTTCAGGGGCGCTACGAGCAGTACTTC

v_gene: TRBV7-8
j_gene: TRBJ2-1
d_gene: TRBD1
abundance: many
CDR3aa: CASRDRGRDEQFF
CDR3nt: TGTGCCAGCCGGGACAGGGGGCGGGATGAGCAGTTCTTC

v_gene: TRBV20-1
j_gene: TRBJ2-1
d_gene: TRBD2
abundance: many
CDR3aa: CSARLAGVYNEQFF
CDR3nt: TGCAGTGCTAGACTAGCGGGAGTCTACAATGAGCAGTTCTTC

v_gene: TRBV11-2
j_gene: TRBJ2-1
d_gene: TRBD1
abundance: many
CDR3aa: CASSLTGGFDEQFF
CDR3nt: TGTGCCAGCAGCCTGACAGGGGGATTCGATGAGCAGTTCTTC

v_gene: TRBV2
j_gene: TRBJ2-2
d_gene: .
abundance: many
CDR3aa: CASSPAATGELFF
CDR3nt: TGTGCCAGCAGCCCCGCGGCCACCGGGGAGCTGTTTTTT

v_gene: TRBV14
j_gene: TRBJ2-7
d_gene: .
abundance: .
CDR3aa: CASGSLFSYEQYF
CDR3nt: TGTGCCAGCGGGAGCTTATTCTCCTACGAGCAGTACTTC

v_gene: TRBV12-3/TRBV12-4
j_gene: TRBJ1-3
d_gene: .
abundance: .
CDR3aa: CASSRLGWAGTGNTIYF
CDR3nt: TGTGCCAGCAGCCGATTGGGGTGGGCCGGGACTGGAAACACCATATATTTT

v_gene: TRBV7-9
j_gene: TRBJ2-5
d_gene: .
abundance: .
CDR3aa: CASSLGRRKSQETQYF
CDR3nt: TGTGCCAGCAGCTTAGGTCGGCGGAAGTCCCAAGAGACCCAGTACTTC

v_gene: TRBV27
j_gene: TRBJ2-5
d_gene: .
abundance: few
CDR3aa: CASSQGPGLLGTQYF
CDR3nt: TGTGCCAGCAGTCAAGGCCCCGGACTCCTGGGGACCCAGTACTTC

v_gene: TRBV9
j_gene: TRBJ2-5
d_gene: .
abundance: .
CDR3aa: CASSAGTRRESETQYF
CDR3nt: TGTGCCAGCAGCGCCGGAACCCGAAGGGAGTCGGAGACCCAGTACTTC

v_gene: TRBV12-3/TRBV12-4
j_gene: TRBJ2-1
d_gene: .
abundance: .
CDR3aa: CASSSIGRGASDNEQFF
CDR3nt: TGTGCCAGCAGTTCCATCGGTAGGGGCGCATCGGACAATGAGCAGTTCTTC

v_gene: TRBV6-1
j_gene: TRBJ2-6
d_gene: .
abundance: .
CDR3aa: CASSDFSGANVLTF
CDR3nt: TGTGCCAGCAGTGATTTCTCAGGGGCCAACGTCCTGACTTTC

v_gene: TRBV30
j_gene: TRBJ1-1
d_gene: .
abundance: many
CDR3aa: CAWSAMGLNTEAFF
CDR3nt: TGTGCCTGGAGTGCGATGGGGCTGAACACTGAAGCTTTCTTT

v_gene: TRBV9
j_gene: TRBJ2-3
d_gene: .
abundance: few
CDR3aa: CASSAEEGVPLSDTQYF
CDR3nt: TGTGCCAGCAGCGCCGAGGAGGGCGTCCCACTTTCAGATACGCAGTATTTT

v_gene: TRBV6-1
j_gene: TRBJ2-7
d_gene: .
abundance: many
CDR3aa: CASTRQVYEQYF
CDR3nt: TGTGCCAGCACCAGACAGGTCTACGAGCAGTACTTC

v_gene: TRBV5-5
j_gene: TRBJ1-1
d_gene: .
abundance: .
CDR3aa: CASSFDTTEAFF
CDR3nt: TGTGCCAGCAGCTTCGACACCACTGAAGCTTTCTTT

v_gene: TRBV24-1
j_gene: TRBJ2-3
d_gene: TRBD1
abundance: many
CDR3aa: CATSDFWTGGSTDTQYF
CDR3nt: TGTGCCACCAGTGACTTCTGGACAGGGGGCAGCACAGATACGCAGTATTTT

v_gene: TRBV12-3/TRBV12-4
j_gene: TRBJ2-5
d_gene: TRBD2
abundance: many
CDR3aa: CASSSAIRLAVQETQYF
CDR3nt: TGTGCCAGCAGTTCCGCCATCCGTCTAGCGGTCCAAGAGACCCAGTACTTC

v_gene: TRBV12-3/TRBV12-4
j_gene: TRBJ1-1
d_gene: .
abundance: many
CDR3aa: CASREHREGSSEAFF
CDR3nt: TGTGCCAGCAGGGAACACAGGGAGGGTAGTAGTGAAGCTTTCTTT

v_gene: TRBV9
j_gene: TRBJ2-5
d_gene: TRBD1
abundance: .
CDR3aa: CASSEDATGSQETQYF
CDR3nt: TGTGCCAGCAGCGAAGACGCGACAGGGAGCCAAGAGACCCAGTACTTC

v_gene: TRBV11-2
j_gene: TRBJ2-1
d_gene: TRBD2
abundance: many
CDR3aa: CASSLDRTRRFF
CDR3nt: TGTGCCAGCAGCTTAGATCGGACTAGGCGGTTCTTC